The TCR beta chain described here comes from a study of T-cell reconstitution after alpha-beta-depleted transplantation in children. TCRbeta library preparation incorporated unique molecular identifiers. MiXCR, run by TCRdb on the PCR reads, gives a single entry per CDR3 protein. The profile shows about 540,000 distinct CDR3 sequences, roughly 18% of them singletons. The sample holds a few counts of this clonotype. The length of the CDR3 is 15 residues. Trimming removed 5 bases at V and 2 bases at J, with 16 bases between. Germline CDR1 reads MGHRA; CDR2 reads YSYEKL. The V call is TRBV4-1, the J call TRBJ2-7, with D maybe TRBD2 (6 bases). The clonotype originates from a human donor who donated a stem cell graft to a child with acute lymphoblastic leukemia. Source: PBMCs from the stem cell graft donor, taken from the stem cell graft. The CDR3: CASSEAGLVTYEQYF. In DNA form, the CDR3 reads TGCGCCAGCAGCGAGGCGGGACTCGTAACCTACGAGCAGTACTTC.